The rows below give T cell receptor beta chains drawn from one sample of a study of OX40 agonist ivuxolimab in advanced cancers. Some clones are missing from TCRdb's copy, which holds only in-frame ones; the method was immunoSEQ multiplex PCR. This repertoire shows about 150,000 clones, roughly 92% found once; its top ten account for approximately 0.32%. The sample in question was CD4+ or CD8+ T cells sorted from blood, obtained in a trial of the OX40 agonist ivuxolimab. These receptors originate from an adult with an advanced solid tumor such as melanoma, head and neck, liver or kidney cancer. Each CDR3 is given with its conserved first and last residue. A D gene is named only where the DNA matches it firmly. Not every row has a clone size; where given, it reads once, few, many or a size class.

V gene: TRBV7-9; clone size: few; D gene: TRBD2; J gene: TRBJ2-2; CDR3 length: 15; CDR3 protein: CASSLAGRDTGELFF; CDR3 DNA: TGTGCCAGCAGCTTAGCAGGGAGGGACACCGGGGAGCTGTTTTTT
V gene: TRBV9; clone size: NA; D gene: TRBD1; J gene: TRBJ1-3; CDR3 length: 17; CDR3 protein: CASSVDVEGASGNTIYF; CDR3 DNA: TGTGCCAGCAGCGTAGACGTTGAGGGGGCGTCTGGAAACACCATATATTTT
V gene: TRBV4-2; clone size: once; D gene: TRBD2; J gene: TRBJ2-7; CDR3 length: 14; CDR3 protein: CASSPLGGSWEQYF; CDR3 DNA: TGTGCCAGCAGCCCCCTCGGCGGGAGCTGGGAGCAGTACTTC
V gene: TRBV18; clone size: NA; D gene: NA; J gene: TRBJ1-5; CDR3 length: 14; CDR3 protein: CASSRSGGSQPQHF; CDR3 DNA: TGTGCCAGCTCACGTTCCGGGGGGTCCCAGCCCCAGCATTTT
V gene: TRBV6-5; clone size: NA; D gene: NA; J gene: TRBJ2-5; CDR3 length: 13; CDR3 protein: CASSWTYQETQYF; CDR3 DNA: TGTGCCAGCAGTTGGACGTATCAAGAGACCCAGTACTTC
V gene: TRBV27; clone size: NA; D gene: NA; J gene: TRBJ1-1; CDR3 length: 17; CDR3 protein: CASSLRSGDTEGTEAFF; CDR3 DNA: TGTGCCAGCAGTTTACGTTCGGGGGACACCGAGGGCACTGAAGCTTTCTTT
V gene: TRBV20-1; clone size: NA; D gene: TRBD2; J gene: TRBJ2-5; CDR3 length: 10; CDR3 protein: CSGAGETQYF; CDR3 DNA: TGCAGTGGAGCGGGGGAGACCCAGTACTTC
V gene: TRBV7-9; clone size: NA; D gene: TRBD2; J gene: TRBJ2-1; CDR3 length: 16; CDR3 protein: CATPELAVSSYNEQFF; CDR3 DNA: TGTGCCACCCCAGAACTAGCGGTGAGCTCCTACAATGAGCAGTTCTTC
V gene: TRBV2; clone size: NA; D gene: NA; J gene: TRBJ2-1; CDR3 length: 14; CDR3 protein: CASRRLVSYNEQFF; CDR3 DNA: TGTGCCAGCAGAAGACTAGTCTCTTACAATGAGCAGTTCTTC
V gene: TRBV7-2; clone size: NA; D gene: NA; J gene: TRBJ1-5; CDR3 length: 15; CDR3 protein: CASSSTGNWNQPQHF; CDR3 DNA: TGTGCCAGCAGCTCCACGGGGAATTGGAATCAGCCCCAGCATTTT
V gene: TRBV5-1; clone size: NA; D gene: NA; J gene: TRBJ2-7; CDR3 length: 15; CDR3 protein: CASSSRGAGSYEQYF; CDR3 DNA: TGCGCCAGCAGCTCCAGGGGAGCGGGATCCTACGAGCAGTACTTC
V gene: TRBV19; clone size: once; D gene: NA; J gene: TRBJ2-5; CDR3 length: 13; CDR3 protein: CASSIGSWETQYF; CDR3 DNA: TGTGCCAGTAGTATCGGTAGCTGGGAGACCCAGTACTTC
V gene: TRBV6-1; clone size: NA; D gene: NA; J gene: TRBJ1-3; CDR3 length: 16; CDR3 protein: CASSARQASSGNTIYF; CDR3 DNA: TGTGCCAGCAGTGCCCGACAGGCGAGCTCTGGAAACACCATATATTTT
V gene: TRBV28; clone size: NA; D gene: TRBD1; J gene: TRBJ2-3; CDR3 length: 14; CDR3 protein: CASSFGDRGHTQYF; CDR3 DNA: TGTGCCAGCAGTTTTGGGGACAGGGGACATACGCAGTATTTT
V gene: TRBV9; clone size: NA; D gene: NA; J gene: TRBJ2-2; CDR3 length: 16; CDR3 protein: CASRRDSGSPTGELFF; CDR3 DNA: TGTGCCAGCAGGCGGGACTCGGGCTCTCCCACCGGGGAGCTGTTTTTT
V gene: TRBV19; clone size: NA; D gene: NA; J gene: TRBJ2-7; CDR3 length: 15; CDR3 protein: CASSMRTTPSYEQYF; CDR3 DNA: TGTGCCAGTAGTATGAGGACGACACCCTCCTACGAGCAGTACTTC
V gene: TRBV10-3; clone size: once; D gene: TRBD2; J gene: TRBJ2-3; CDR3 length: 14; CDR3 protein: CAIRTGRDPDTQYF; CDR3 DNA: TGTGCCATCAGAACCGGGAGGGACCCAGATACGCAGTATTTT
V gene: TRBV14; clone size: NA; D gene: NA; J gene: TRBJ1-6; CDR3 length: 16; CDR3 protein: CASSQKGRTYNSPLHF; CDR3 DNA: TGTGCCAGCAGCCAAAAGGGCAGGACCTATAATTCACCCCTCCACTTT
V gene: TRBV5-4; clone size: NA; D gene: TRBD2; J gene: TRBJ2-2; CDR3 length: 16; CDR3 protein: CASSPRTSSLTGELFF; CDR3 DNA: TGTGCCAGCAGCCCCCGGACTAGCTCCCTCACCGGGGAGCTGTTTTTT
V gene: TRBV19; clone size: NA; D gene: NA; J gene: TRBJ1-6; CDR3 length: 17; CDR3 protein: CASSGRQSSSYNSPLHF; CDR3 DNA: TGTGCCAGTAGTGGAAGACAGTCCAGCTCCTATAATTCACCCCTCCACTTT
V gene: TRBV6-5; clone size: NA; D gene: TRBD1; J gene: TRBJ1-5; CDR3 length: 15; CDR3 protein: CASKGDSSPDVPQHF; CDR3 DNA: TGTGCCAGCAAAGGGGACAGTTCGCCGGATGTGCCCCAGCATTTT
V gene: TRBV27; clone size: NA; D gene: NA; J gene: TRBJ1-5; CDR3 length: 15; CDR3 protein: CASSPRGQRNQPQHF; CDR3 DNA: TGTGCCAGCAGTCCGCGAGGACAGCGGAATCAGCCCCAGCATTTT
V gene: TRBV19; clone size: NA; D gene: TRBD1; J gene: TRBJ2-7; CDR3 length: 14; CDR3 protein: CASSVTGGVNEQYF; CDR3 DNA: TGTGCCAGTAGTGTGACAGGGGGCGTAAACGAGCAGTACTTC
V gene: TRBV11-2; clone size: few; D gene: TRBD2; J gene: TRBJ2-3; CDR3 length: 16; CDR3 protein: CASSKYLAGGADTQYF; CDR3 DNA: TGTGCCAGCAGCAAGTACCTAGCGGGAGGGGCAGATACGCAGTATTTT
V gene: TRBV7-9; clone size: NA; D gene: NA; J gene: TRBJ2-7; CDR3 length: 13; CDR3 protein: CASSPGSHYEQYF; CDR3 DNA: TGTGCCAGCAGCCCGGGATCCCACTACGAGCAGTACTTC
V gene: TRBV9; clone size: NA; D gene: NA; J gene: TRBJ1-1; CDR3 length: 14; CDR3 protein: CASSVDRVNTEAFF; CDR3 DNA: TGTGCCAGCAGCGTAGATCGGGTTAACACTGAAGCTTTCTTT
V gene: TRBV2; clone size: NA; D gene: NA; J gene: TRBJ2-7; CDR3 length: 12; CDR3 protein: CASSEMDYEQYF; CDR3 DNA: TGTGCCAGCAGCGAAATGGACTACGAGCAGTACTTC